The rows below give T cell receptor beta chains drawn from one sample of a study of T cell repertoires in ileal Crohn's disease. Generated by immunoSEQ multiplex PCR, the TCRdb table keeps only in-frame clones and is missing some. The table lists approximately 7,000 clones, around 70% of them singletons. Specimen: ileal tissue. Source of these receptors: an adult with Crohn's disease. Both conserved end residues are trimmed from each CDR3.

>TRBV10-3|TRBJ1-1|11
AISGRGRGEAF
>TRBV7-9|TRBJ2-7|12
ASSAGTSGYEQY
>TRBV15|TRBJ2-2|11
ATNSGGPGELF
>TRBV7-3|TRBJ2-3|11
ASSLGYTDTQY
>TRBV6-5|TRBJ2-7|10
ATQRGVYEQY
>TRBV5-1|TRBJ2-7|11
ASSFETDYEQY
>TRBV11-3|TRBJ2-7|12
ASSLGLSSYEQY
>TRBV28|TRBJ2-2|14
ASSLIAGQNTGELF
>TRBV6-4|TRBJ2-6|14
ASSPIFNSGANVLT
>TRBV11-2|TRBJ2-7|13
ASALAGVSTYEQY
>TRBV7-9|TRBJ1-6|14
ASSLDADSYNSPLH
>TRBV27|TRBJ2-2|14
ASSSGTRRLAGELF
>TRBV2|TRBJ1-3|13
ASRVDRGAGNTIY
>TRBV5-1|TRBJ2-1|12
ASSQSGTGLEQF
>TRBV15|TRBJ1-1|14
ATSRDLGQGNTEAF
>TRBV4-3|TRBJ2-2|14
ASSQEVVANTGELF
>TRBV29-1|TRBJ2-7|11
SVEVWESYEQY
>TRBV6-5|TRBJ1-2|10
ASRTGGYGYT
>TRBV9|TRBJ1-6|12
ASSGDREPPPLH
>TRBV11-2|TRBJ1-2|13
ASSLRGGGNYGYT
>TRBV10-3|TRBJ2-3|13
AISEVGSDTDTQY
>TRBV7-9|TRBJ1-1|11
ASSLDGVAEAF
>TRBV4-1|TRBJ1-2|13
ASSPSGGANYGYT
>TRBV6-5|TRBJ2-2|11
ASSDRATGELF
>TRBV5-6|TRBJ1-3|14
ASTFGTGGSGNTIY
>TRBV6-1|TRBJ2-7|13
ASSIRGTGAYEQY